This entry features one TCR beta chain sequence. Its target is not known. This CDR3 comprises 16 residues. CDR1 and CDR2 (germline): SEHNR, FQNEAQ (reference sequence). Trimming removed 5 bases from V and 5 bases from J, with 21 bases in between. Between about 2014 and 2018, patients underwent resection in Japan or China. Two lung cancer pathologists independently confirmed each histologic diagnosis. Here immunoSEQ multiplex PCR was the method, and the copy in TCRdb shows in-frame clones only, minus some. The profile shows roughly 3,200 clones, 48% of them singletons. This specimen belongs to a study of immune evolution from preneoplasia to lung adenocarcinoma. Study-wide findings and caveats: Top clone frequencies peaked in normal lung, apparently declining through invasive adenocarcinoma.

This TCR was recovered from a person aged 50-59 years with lung adenocarcinoma. The chain combines TRBV7-9 with TRBJ2-5; D is possibly TRBD2 (7 bases). The sample was FFPE normal lung tissue adjacent to the tumor. CDR3: CASSPEGGGQWETQYF. In nucleotides, the CDR3 is TGTGCCAGCAGCCCCGAGGGGGGAGGGCAGTGGGAGACCCAGTACTTC.